These 10 T cell receptor beta chains came from one sample sequenced in a study of T cell clonotyping in hematopoietic cell transplantation. Documented time point: recipient sample about 28 days before transplant, after cytoreduction. Repertoires were generated with immunoSEQ multiplex PCR, while TCRdb's copy carries only in-frame clones and drops some. In the table there are about 41,000 clones, roughly 85% of which are singletons. The source was peripheral blood mononuclear cells, collected before stem cell transplant. The receptors originated from a man aged 55-75 years with acute myeloid leukemia. Some clones in this sample may be carry-over from other donors' samples.

The chain couples TRBV14 to TRBJ1-6, with 8 bases matching TRBD1. The CDR3 runs 16 residues. Germline loops: CDR1 SGHDN, CDR2 FVKESK. V lost 2 bases, J lost 7 bases, and 7 bases stayed unmatched. CDR3 amino acids: CASSQRPDRDNSPLHF. The CDR3 DNA is TGTGCCAGCAGCCAAAGGCCGGACAGGGACAATTCACCCCTCCACTTT. The variable domain in full, completed from reference TRBV14 and TRBJ1-6, reads EAGVTQFPSHSVIEKGQTVTLRCDPISGHDNLYWYRRVMGKEIKFLLHFVKESKQDESGMPNNRFLAERTGGTYSTLKVQPAELEDSGVYFCASSQRPDRDNSPLHFGNGTRLTVT.

This sequence joins TRBV27 and TRBJ1-3, with a weak D call TRBD1 (6 bases). This CDR3 comprises 14 residues. V lost 6 bases, J lost 4 bases, and 13 bases lay in between. The V gene's germline CDR1 is MNHEY and CDR2 SMNVEV (reference sequence). The DNA for the CDR3 is TGTGCCAGCAGAACAGGGTATCTCGGAAACACCATATATTTT. It translates to CASRTGYLGNTIYF.

This clone appeared a few times. The chain recombines TRBV25-1 with TRBJ1-2, with 10 bases fitting TRBD1. This CDR3 is built from 14 residues. In germline, CDR1 is MGHDK, CDR2 SYGVNS. V lost 4 bases, J lost 9 bases, and 8 bases stayed unmatched. The CDR3: CASSADRGLWSYTF. The CDR3 coding sequence is TGTGCCAGCAGTGCCGACAGGGGGCTGTGGAGCTACACCTTC.

This clone has just one count. The CDR3 reads CASTPSGQGYSGNTIYF. The DNA of the CDR3 is TGTGCCAGCACGCCTTCGGGACAGGGCTACTCTGGAAACACCATATATTTT. The chain links TRBV19 to TRBJ1-3; 9 nucleotides line up with TRBD1. The V gene end was trimmed by 9 bases and the J gene end by 0 bases; junction bases not matched to a gene: 12. CDR3 length: 17 amino acids. Germline V gene data show CDR1 as LNHDA and CDR2 as SQIVND (reference sequence). Full variable domain (missing parts from reference TRBV19 and TRBJ1-3): DGGITQSPKYLFRKEGQNVTLSCEQNLNHDAMYWYRQDPGQGLRLIYYSQIVNDFQKGDIAEGYSVSREKKESFPLTVTSAQKNPTAFYLCASTPSGQGYSGNTIYFGEGSWLTVV.

The chain has TRBV27 and TRBJ1-3, with 8 bases that match TRBD1. CDR3 length: 14 residues. With V trimmed by 9 bases and J by 0 bases, 4 bases remained unmatched. CDR1 and CDR2 (germline): MNHEY, SMNVEV (reference sequence). In nucleotides, the CDR3 is TGTGCCAGTAGGGACAGGAGCTCTGGAAACACCATATATTTT. Its protein product is CASRDRSSGNTIYF.

The chain recombines TRBV5-4 with TRBJ1-6, with TRBD1 identical over 9 bases. Trimming cost V 6 bases and J 8 bases; bases outside gene matches: 6. The CDR3 is made up of 14 amino acids. Per the germline V gene, CDR1 is SGHNT and CDR2 is YYREEE (reference sequence). CDR3 DNA: TGTGCCAGCAAAGACAGGGGGTTCTATTCACCCCTCCACTTT. As protein: CASKDRGFYSPLHF.

This clone was seen only a few times. The chain employs TRBV7-3 and TRBJ2-3; no firm D call. The CDR3 length is 12 residues. Germline V CDR1 and CDR2: SGHTA, FQGTGA. V was clipped by 5 bases and J by 8 bases, with 11 bases between them. CDR3 region: CASSHSSGTQYF. The CDR3, as DNA: TGTGCCAGCAGCCACTCTAGTGGTACGCAGTATTTT. Full variable domain (rest looked up from reference TRBV7-3 and TRBJ2-3): GAGVSQTPSNKVTEKGKYVELRCDPISGHTALYWYRQSLGQGPEFLIYFQGTGAADDSGLPNDRFFAVRPEGSVSTLKIQRTERGDSAVYLCASSHSSGTQYFGPGTRLTVL.

V is TRBV28 and J is TRBJ2-5; TRBD2 matches at 16 bases. CDR1 is MDHEN, CDR2 SYDVKM, per germline. This CDR3 spans 20 amino acids. Unmatched junction bases numbered 17, after V lost 5 bases and J lost 5 bases. The CDR3 sequence: CASSPTTGTSGGAFRETQYF. In nucleotides, the CDR3 is TGTGCCAGCAGTCCAACCACCGGGACTAGCGGGGGGGCCTTCCGGGAGACCCAGTACTTC.

The V and J genes are TRBV11-1 and TRBJ2-1; tentative D call: TRBD2 (6 bases). The germline CDR1 and CDR2 sequences are SGHAT and FQDESV (reference sequence). There are 15 residues in the CDR3. V was pared by 5 bases and J by 9 bases, with 20 bases between. CDR3 bases: TGTGCCAGCAGCCCGGGAATACGGGGGAGGATTGAGCAGTTCTTC. Its protein is CASSPGIRGRIEQFF.

J is TRBJ1-1 and V is TRBV28, with D tentatively TRBD1 (5 bases). Germline loops: CDR1 MDHEN, CDR2 SYDVKM. V was clipped by 8 bases and J by 4 bases, with 17 bases between them. CDR3 size: 14 residues. CDR3 residues: CASRGPTLGTEAFF. As DNA, the CDR3 is TGTGCCAGCCGGGGACCGACTCTGGGCACTGAAGCTTTCTTT.